This entry lists 22 T cell receptor beta chains sequenced from one sample in a study of blood T cell repertoires in COVID-19. Data came from immunoSEQ multiplex PCR; TCRdb stores just in-frame clones and leaves some out. The data contain over 45,000 clones, roughly 87% of them singletons. The sequencing sample was made of peripheral blood. The receptors stem from a woman aged 60-75 years with COVID-19, enrolled during active disease.

The rearrangement uses TRBV4-3 and TRBJ2-1; D gene uncertain. Germline CDR1 LGHNA, CDR2 YSLEER. The CDR3 sequence is 15 residues long. V lost 4 bases and J 0 bases, leaving 10 bases between the germline ends. The CDR3 region has the DNA TGCGCCAGCAGCCTGTCACCCAGCTCCTACAATGAGCAGTTCTTC. Its translation: CASSLSPSSYNEQFF.

The chain carries TRBV7-9 and TRBJ1-6, with a weak D call TRBD1 (5 bases). V was cut by 5 bases and J by 4 bases, with 12 bases left in between. CDR3 length equals 15 residues. Germline V gives CDR1 SEHNR, CDR2 FQNEAQ (reference sequence). CDR3 amino acids: CASSLATVYNSPLHF. CDR3 bases: TGTGCCAGCAGCCTCGCGACAGTTTATAATTCACCCCTCCACTTT. Based on the CDR3 plus reference TRBV7-9 and TRBJ1-6, the full variable domain is DTGVSQNPRHKITKRGQNVTFRCDPISEHNRLYWYRQTLGQGPEFLTYFQNEAQLEKSRLLSDRFSAERPKGSFSTLEIQRTEQGDSAMYLCASSLATVYNSPLHFGNGTRLTVT.

The rearrangement uses TRBV2 and TRBJ1-2; D gene unclear. V dropped 6 bases and J dropped 8 bases, with 19 bases sitting between them. Per germline, CDR1 SNHLY and CDR2 FYNNEI. The CDR3 contains 14 residues. The CDR3 nucleotides read TGTGCCAGCAGCCTACGGACCGACTACTCCGGCTACACCTTC. Its translation is CASSLRTDYSGYTF.

The chain joins TRBV4-1 to TRBJ1-2, with 12 bases that match TRBD1. Germline V CDR1 and CDR2: MGHRA, YSYEKL. V shed 0 bases and J 8 bases; nucleotides not matched to a gene: 10. The length of the CDR3 is 17 residues. CDR3 sequence (DNA): TGCGCCAGCAGCCAAGATTTAGGGACAGGGGGCGCGGGGGGCTACACCTTC. As protein: CASSQDLGTGGAGGYTF.

The V call is TRBV5-1, the J call TRBJ1-2; TRBD1 matches 7 bases. The CDR3 loop spans 15 amino acids. Germline V CDR1 and CDR2: SGHRS, YFSETQ. The V and J ends lost 3 bases and 2 bases, in that order; junction bases with no gene match: 7. CDR3 bases: TGCGCCAGCAGCTCACCGATGACAGGGAACTATGGCTACACCTTC. This gives the protein CASSSPMTGNYGYTF.

The J gene is TRBJ2-1, the V gene TRBV6-5; a possible D gene is TRBD2 (5 bases). Per the germline V gene, CDR1 is MNHEY and CDR2 is SVGAGI. V shed 2 bases and J shed 4 bases, with 12 bases lying between them. The CDR3 covers 15 residues. The CDR3 DNA reads as TGTGCCAGCAGTTACGAGGCTAGCTCGTACAATGAGCAGTTCTTC. This gives the protein CASSYEASSYNEQFF.

This rearrangement joins TRBV11-2 to TRBJ2-2; a weak D match, TRBD2 (5 bases). This CDR3 has 15 amino acids. Trimming left V 4 bases short and J 5 bases short, with 14 bases between. Germline V gene data show CDR1 as SGHAT and CDR2 as FQNNGV. The chain's CDR3 is CASSSGPDYTGELFF. The CDR3 nucleotides read TGTGCCAGCAGCTCCGGACCCGACTATACCGGGGAGCTGTTTTTT.

The V call is TRBV7-2, the J call TRBJ2-1; 8 bases map to TRBD1. In germline, CDR1 is SGHTA, CDR2 FQGNSA. The V gene end was trimmed by 8 bases and the J gene end by 7 bases; junction bases not matched to a gene: 13. The CDR3 is 15 amino acids. Written as DNA, the CDR3 is TGTGCCAGCGTCTTGGGACAGGCTATTCGGAATGAGCAGTTCTTC. Translating gives CASVLGQAIRNEQFF.

V usage is TRBV28 and J usage is TRBJ2-7, with unresolved D. The CDR3 is 15 amino acids. The germline V and J ends were trimmed by 4 bases and 2 bases, with 15 bases remaining between them. Per germline, CDR1 MDHEN and CDR2 SYDVKM. CDR3 sequence: CASSSAHWATYEQYF. The CDR3 DNA sequence: TGTGCCAGCAGTTCCGCCCATTGGGCGACCTACGAGCAGTACTTC.

CDR3 loop: CASSHRGYTEAFF. The CDR3 nucleotides read TGTGCCAGCAGCCACAGGGGCTACACTGAAGCTTTCTTT. The chain recombines TRBV3-1 (or the pseudogene TRBV3-2) with TRBJ1-1; tentatively, D is TRBD1 (6 bases). CDR1 and CDR2 from the germline V gene are LGHDT and YNNKEL (reference sequence). Trimming stripped 3 bases from V and 3 bases from J, with 8 bases between. This CDR3 contains 13 residues.

This clone was picked up a small number of times. This sequence joins TRBV13 and TRBJ2-3; 11 bases match TRBD2. Germline-derived CDR1 and CDR2 are PRHDT and FYEKMQ (reference sequence). The CDR3 consists of 17 residues. V dropped 5 bases and J dropped 4; count of bases not matched to a gene: 11. Here the CDR3 DNA reads TGTGCCAGCAGCATAAGCTCTAGCGGGAGGCGCCCAGATACGCAGTATTTT. Protein product: CASSISSSGRRPDTQYF.

This clone appeared a single time. The gene calls are TRBV6-6 and TRBJ1-5, with TRBD1 matching over 7 bases. V dropped 1 base and J dropped 8; count of bases not matched to a gene: 5. This CDR3 region has 14 residues. Germline assignment: CDR1 MNHNY and CDR2 SVGAGI (reference sequence). CDR3 coding DNA: TGTGCCAGCAGTTACTGGCAGGGGGGCGAGCCCCAGCATTTT. Amino acid sequence: CASSYWQGGEPQHF.

This chain connects TRBV28 to TRBJ2-7, with D tentatively TRBD2 (7 bases). Trimming pared 3 bases from V and 4 bases from J, leaving 13 bases between. CDR3 length: 14 amino acids. CDR1 and CDR2 (germline): MDHEN, SYDVKM. The chain's CDR3 is CASSLGGPLYEQYF. CDR3 DNA: TGTGCCAGCAGTTTGGGGGGGCCATTGTACGAGCAGTACTTC.

The chain has TRBV28 and TRBJ2-2; D is possibly TRBD1 (6 bases). The V end lost 7 bases, the J end lost 5 bases, and 14 bases lay between the germline ends. The CDR3 has 14 amino acids. The germline V gene has CDR1 MDHEN and CDR2 SYDVKM. The CDR3 region has the DNA TGTGCCAGCAACGGACAGCGGATGACCGGGGAGCTGTTTTTT. Protein product: CASNGQRMTGELFF.

The J gene is TRBJ2-1, the V gene TRBV7-2, with D tentatively TRBD2 (6 bases). With 3 bases removed from V and 5 bases from J, the gap between germline ends came to 17 bases. The germline CDR1 and CDR2 sequences are SGHTA and FQGNSA. The CDR3 sequence is 16 residues long. CDR3 residues: CASSFQAGLMDNEQFF. The CDR3 bases are TGTGCCAGCAGCTTCCAAGCGGGCCTAATGGACAATGAGCAGTTCTTC. Full variable domain (remainder filled in from reference TRBV7-2 and TRBJ2-1): GAGVSQSPSNKVTEKGKDVELRCDPISGHTALYWYRQSLGQGLEFLIYFQGNSAPDKSGLPSDRFSAERTGGSVSTLTIQRTQQEDSAVYLCASSFQAGLMDNEQFFGPGTRLTVL.

CDR3 bases: TGTGCCAGCAGTGACTCACTAGCGGGGGGGCCCCAACAAGAGACCCAGTACTTC. Protein sequence: CASSDSLAGGPQQETQYF. The rearrangement joins TRBV6-4 to TRBJ2-5, with 13 bases aligning to TRBD2. With 0 bases clipped from V and 2 bases from J, the junction kept 6 bases outside the gene matches. The CDR3 has 18 amino acids. Germline CDR1 MRHNA, CDR2 SNTAGT.

The chain has TRBV28 and TRBJ2-7; D is unresolved. Trimming removed 10 bases from V and 0 bases from J, with 10 bases in between. Germline lookup yields CDR1 MDHEN and CDR2 SYDVKM. CDR3 length: 12 amino acids. The CDR3 is CAILASSYEQYF. The CDR3 DNA follows: TGTGCCATCTTAGCCTCCTCCTACGAGCAGTACTTC.

J is TRBJ2-3 and V is TRBV7-9; 10 bases fit TRBD2. J lost 1 base, V lost 11 bases, and 12 bases had no gene match. The CDR3 consists of 16 residues. Looked up from germline, CDR1 is SEHNR and CDR2 is FQNEAQ (reference sequence). In nucleotides, the CDR3 is TGTGCCGTTAGTAGCGGGGGGCCCGGGGGCACAGATACGCAGTATTTT. Protein: CAVSSGGPGGTDTQYF.

V is TRBV6-5 and J is TRBJ1-1, with a tentative D call TRBD1 (6 bases). Germline V CDR1 and CDR2: MNHEY, SVGAGI. V lost 4 bases and J lost 2, with 11 bases in between. CDR3 length: 14 amino acids. This CDR3 reads CASSFWTDNTEAFF. The DNA of the CDR3 is TGTGCCAGCAGTTTTTGGACAGATAACACTGAAGCTTTCTTT.

This clone was seen a handful of times. The junction shows a germline mismatch at one end, possibly a read error. V and J are TRBV7-2 and TRBJ2-7; 10 bases are a match to TRBD1. CDR3 length: 15 amino acids. From germline, CDR1 is SGHTA and CDR2 FQGNSA. DNA of the CDR3: TGTGCCAGCAGCTCCCAAAACTTCGGACAGGGGGAATTCCGCTTC. Protein: CASSSQNFGQGEFRF.

The V gene is TRBV19, the J gene TRBJ1-4, with no clear D. The germline V and J ends were trimmed by 6 bases and 3 bases, with 20 bases remaining between them. Germline V CDR1 and CDR2: LNHDA, SQIVND (reference sequence). CDR3 size: 17 residues. The CDR3 DNA reads TGTGCCAGTAGCCCCTTGAGGGAGGGTAGTGCTAATGAAAAACTGTTTTTT. Amino acid sequence: CASSPLREGSANEKLFF.

The chain is built from TRBV5-1 and TRBJ2-1, with a weak D call TRBD2 (6 bases). V was trimmed by 4 bases and J by 4 bases, leaving 15 bases between them. This CDR3 comprises 15 residues. Germline-derived CDR1 and CDR2 are SGHRS and YFSETQ. The CDR3, as DNA: TGCGCCAGCAGCGAATTAGCGGACCCGTACAATGAGCAGTTCTTC. This translates into CASSELADPYNEQFF.